The present T cell receptor (beta chain) was sequenced within a study of T cells after yellow fever vaccination. Study-wide findings and caveats: FACS-sorted repertoires could harbor abundant contaminating bulk-population clonotypes. Among primary-vaccination clones, most reappeared after the booster, at 96% for CD4 and roughly 88% for CD8.

Germline V gene lookup returns CDR1 SGDLS and CDR2 YYNGEE. This CDR3 has 14 residues. Trimming took off 0 bases at V and 0 bases at J, with 4 bases between the two ends. Template switching by 5'RACE produced TCR cDNA, adding a universal primer site and UMIs. TCRdb reprocessed the 5' RACE reads with MiXCR, giving one entry per CDR3 protein. The data contain roughly 330,000 distinct CDR3 sequences, approximately 4% of them singletons. In this sample, this clonotype turned up a few times. Its antigen is not known. The clonotype comes from a man between 18 and 35 years old who received the YFV17D yellow fever vaccine. This rearrangement joins TRBV9 to TRBJ1-3; D is ambiguous. The sequences come from PBMCs, collected 5 days after the yellow fever booster vaccination. CDR3 loop: CASSVDRSGNTIYF. In DNA form, the CDR3 reads TGTGCCAGCAGCGTAGATCGCTCTGGAAACACCATATATTTT.